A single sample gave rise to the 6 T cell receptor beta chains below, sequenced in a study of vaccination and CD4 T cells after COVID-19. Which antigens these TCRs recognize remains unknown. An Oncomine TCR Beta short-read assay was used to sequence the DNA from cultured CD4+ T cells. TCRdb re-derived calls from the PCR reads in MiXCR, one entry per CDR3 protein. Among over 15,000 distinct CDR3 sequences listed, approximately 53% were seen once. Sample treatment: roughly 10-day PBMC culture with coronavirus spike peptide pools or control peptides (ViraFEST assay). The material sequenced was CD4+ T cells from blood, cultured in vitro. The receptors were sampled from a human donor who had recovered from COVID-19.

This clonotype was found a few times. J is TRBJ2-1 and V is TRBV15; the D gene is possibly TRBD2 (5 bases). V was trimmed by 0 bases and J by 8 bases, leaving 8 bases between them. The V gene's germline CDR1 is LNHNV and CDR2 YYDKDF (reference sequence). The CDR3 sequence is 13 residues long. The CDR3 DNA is TGTGCCACCAGCAGAGATCAAGCGGATGAGCAGTTCTTC. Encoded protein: CATSRDQADEQFF.

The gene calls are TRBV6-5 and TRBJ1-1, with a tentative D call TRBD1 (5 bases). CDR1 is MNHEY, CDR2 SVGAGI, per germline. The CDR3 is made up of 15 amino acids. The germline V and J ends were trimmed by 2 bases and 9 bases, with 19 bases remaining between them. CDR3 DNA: TGTGCCAGCAGTTACGGGTTGGCGAGGGGACTCAAAGCTTTCTTT. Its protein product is CASSYGLARGLKAFF.

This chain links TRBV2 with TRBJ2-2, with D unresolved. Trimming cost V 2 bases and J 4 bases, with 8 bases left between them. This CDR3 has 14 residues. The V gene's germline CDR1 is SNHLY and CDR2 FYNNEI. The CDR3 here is CASSETGSTGELFF. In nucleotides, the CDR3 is TGTGCCAGCAGTGAAACTGGAAGCACCGGGGAGCTGTTTTTT.

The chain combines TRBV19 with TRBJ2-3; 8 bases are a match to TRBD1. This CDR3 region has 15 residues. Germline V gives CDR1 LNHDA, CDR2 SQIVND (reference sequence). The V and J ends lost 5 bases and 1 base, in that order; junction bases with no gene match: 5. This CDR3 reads CASSETGDRTDTQYF. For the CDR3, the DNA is TGTGCCAGTAGTGAGACAGGGGACCGCACAGATACGCAGTATTTT.

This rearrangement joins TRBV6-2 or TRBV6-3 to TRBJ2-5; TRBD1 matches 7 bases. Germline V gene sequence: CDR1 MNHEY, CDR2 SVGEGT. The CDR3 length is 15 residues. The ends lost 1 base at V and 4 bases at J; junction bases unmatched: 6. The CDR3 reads CASSYYGTVVETQYF. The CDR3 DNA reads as TGTGCCAGCAGTTACTACGGGACAGTGGTAGAGACCCAGTACTTC.

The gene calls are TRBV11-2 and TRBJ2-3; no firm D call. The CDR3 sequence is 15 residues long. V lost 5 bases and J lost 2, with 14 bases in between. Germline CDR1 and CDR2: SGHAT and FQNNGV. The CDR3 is CASSPGRSFTDTQYF. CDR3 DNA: TGTGCCAGCAGCCCTGGTAGGAGTTTCACAGATACGCAGTATTTT. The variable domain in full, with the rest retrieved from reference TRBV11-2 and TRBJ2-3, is EAGVAQSPRYKIIEKRQSVAFWCNPISGHATLYWYQQILGQGPKLLIQFQNNGVVDDSQLPKDRFSAERLKGVDSTLKIQPAKLEDSAVYLCASSPGRSFTDTQYFGPGTRLTVL.